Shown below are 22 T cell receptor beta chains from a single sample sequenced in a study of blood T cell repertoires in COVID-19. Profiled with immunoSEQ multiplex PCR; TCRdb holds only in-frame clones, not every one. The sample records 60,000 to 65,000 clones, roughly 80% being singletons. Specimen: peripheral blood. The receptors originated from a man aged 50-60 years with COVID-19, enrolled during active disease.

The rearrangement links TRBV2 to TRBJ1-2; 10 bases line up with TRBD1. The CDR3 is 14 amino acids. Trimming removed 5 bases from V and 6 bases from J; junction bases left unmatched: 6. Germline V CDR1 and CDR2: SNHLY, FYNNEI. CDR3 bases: TGTGCCAGCAGTCATGACAGGGGGCTCAATGGCTACACCTTC. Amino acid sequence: CASSHDRGLNGYTF. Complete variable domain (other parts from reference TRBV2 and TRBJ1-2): EPEVTQTPSHQVTQMGQEVILRCVPISNHLYFYWYRQILGQKVEFLVSFYNNEISEKSEIFDDQFSVERPDGSNFTLKIRSTKLEDSAMYFCASSHDRGLNGYTFGSGTRLTVV.

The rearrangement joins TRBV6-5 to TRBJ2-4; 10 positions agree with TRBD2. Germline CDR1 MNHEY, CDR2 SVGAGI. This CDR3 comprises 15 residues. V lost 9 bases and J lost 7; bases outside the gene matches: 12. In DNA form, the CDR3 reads TGTGCCAGACCGGAACTAGCGGGATACTGGAACATTCAGTACTTC. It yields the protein CARPELAGYWNIQYF.

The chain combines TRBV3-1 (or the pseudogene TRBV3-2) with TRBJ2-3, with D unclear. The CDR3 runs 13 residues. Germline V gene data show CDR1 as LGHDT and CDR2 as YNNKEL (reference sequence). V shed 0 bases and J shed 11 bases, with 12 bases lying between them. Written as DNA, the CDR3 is TGTGCCAGCAGCCAAGATCCCCTAGGTCGGCAGTATTTT. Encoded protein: CASSQDPLGRQYF.

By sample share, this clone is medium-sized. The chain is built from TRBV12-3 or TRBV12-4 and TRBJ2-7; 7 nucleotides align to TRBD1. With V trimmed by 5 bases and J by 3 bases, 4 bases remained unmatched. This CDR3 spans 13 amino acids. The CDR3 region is CASSVGQHYEQYF. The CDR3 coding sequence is TGTGCCAGCAGTGTGGGACAGCACTACGAGCAGTACTTC.

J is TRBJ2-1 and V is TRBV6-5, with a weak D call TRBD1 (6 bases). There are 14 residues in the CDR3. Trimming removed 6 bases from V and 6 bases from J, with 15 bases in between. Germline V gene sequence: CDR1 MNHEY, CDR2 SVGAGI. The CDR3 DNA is TGTGCCAGCAGCTTCGACAGGATGGGCAATGAGCAGTTCTTC. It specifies CASSFDRMGNEQFF.

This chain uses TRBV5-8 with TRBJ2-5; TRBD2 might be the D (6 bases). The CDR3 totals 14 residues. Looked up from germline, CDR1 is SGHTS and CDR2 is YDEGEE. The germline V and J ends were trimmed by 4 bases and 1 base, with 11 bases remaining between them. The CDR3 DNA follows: TGTGCCAGCAGCAACCGGGACTTCCAAGAGACCCAGTACTTC. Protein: CASSNRDFQETQYF.

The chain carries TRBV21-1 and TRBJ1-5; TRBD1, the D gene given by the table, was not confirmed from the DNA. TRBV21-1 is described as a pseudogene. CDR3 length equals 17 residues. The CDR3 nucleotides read TGTGCCAGCAGCAAAGCCCCAGTAGGGGCGCTGGTTCAGCCCCAGCATTTT. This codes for CASSKAPVGALVQPQHF.

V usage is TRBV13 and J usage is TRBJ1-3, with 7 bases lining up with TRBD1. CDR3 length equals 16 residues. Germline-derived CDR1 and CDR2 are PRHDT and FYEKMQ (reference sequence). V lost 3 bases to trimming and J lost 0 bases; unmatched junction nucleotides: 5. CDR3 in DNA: TGTGCCAGCAGCTTTCGGGCAGGGGGCTCTGGAAACACCATATATTTT. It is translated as CASSFRAGGSGNTIYF.

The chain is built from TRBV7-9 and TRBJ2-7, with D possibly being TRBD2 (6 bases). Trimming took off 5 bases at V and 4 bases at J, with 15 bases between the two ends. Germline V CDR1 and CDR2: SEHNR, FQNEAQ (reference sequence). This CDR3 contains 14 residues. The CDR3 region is CASSPYGTPYEQYF. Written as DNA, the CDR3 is TGTGCCAGCAGCCCCTACGGGACTCCATACGAGCAGTACTTC.

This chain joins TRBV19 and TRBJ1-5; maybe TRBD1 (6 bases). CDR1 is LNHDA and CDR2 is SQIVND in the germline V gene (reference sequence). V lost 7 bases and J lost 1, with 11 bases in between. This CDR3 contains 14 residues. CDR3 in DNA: TGTGCCAGTACTTGGCAGGGGAGCAATCAGCCCCAGCATTTT. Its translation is CASTWQGSNQPQHF.

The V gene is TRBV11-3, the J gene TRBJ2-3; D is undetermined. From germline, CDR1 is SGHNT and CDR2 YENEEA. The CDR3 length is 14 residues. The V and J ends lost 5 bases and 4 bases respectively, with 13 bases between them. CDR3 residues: CASSLGGNSDTQYF. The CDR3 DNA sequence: TGTGCCAGCAGCCTCGGTGGTAATTCAGATACGCAGTATTTT.

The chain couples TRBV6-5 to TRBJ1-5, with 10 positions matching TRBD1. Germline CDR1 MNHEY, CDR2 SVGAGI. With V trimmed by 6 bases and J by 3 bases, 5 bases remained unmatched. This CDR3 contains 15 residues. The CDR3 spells CASRRQGADNQPQHF. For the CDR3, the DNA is TGTGCCAGCAGAAGACAGGGGGCTGACAATCAGCCCCAGCATTTT.

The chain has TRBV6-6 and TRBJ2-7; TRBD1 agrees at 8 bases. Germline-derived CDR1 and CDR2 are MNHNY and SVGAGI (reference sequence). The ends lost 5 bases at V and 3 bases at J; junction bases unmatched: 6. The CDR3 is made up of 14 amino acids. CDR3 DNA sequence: TGTGCCAGCAGTCAGACAGGGGCCGACTACGAGCAGTACTTC. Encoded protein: CASSQTGADYEQYF.

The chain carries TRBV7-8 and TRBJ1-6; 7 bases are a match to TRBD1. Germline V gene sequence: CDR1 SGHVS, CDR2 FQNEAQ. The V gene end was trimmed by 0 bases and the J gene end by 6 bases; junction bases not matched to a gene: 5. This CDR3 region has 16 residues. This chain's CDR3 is CASSLARDRRNSPLHF. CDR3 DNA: TGTGCCAGCAGCTTAGCGCGGGACAGACGTAATTCACCCCTCCACTTT.

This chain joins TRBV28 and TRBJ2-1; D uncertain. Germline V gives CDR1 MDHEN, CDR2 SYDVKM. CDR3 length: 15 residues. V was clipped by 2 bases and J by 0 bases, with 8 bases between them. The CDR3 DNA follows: TGTGCCAGCAGTTTAGGCCGAAGCTCCTACAATGAGCAGTTCTTC. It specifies CASSLGRSSYNEQFF.

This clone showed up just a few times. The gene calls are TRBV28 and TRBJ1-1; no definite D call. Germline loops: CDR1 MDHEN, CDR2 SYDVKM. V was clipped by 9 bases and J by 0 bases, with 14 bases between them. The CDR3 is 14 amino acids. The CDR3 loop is CASTPLGMNTEAFF. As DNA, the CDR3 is TGTGCCAGTACTCCACTCGGGATGAACACTGAAGCTTTCTTT.

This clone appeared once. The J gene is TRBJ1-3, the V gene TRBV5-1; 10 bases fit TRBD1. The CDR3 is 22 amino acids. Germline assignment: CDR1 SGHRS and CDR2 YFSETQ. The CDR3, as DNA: TGCGCACGAGCGGCCCTCAAACGTCGGGACAGGGGAACCCGATACTCTGGAAACACCATATATTTT. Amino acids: CARAALKRRDRGTRYSGNTIYF.

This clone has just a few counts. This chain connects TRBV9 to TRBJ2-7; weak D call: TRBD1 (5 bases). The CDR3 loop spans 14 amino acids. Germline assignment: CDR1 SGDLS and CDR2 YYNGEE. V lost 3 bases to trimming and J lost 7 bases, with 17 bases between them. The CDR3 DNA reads TGTGCCAGCAGCGCCGCTCAGGGTTCTGGTGAGCAGTACTTC. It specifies CASSAAQGSGEQYF.

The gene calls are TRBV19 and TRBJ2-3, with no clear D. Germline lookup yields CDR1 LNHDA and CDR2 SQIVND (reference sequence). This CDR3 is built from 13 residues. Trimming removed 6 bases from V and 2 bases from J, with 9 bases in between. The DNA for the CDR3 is TGTGCCAGTAGGGCCCCTTCCACAGATACGCAGTATTTT. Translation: CASRAPSTDTQYF.

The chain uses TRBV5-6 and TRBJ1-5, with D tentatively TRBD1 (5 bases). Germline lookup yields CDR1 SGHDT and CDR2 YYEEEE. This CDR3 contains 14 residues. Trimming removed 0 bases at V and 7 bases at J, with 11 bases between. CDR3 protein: CASSLGRGLQPQHF. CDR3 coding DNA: TGTGCCAGCAGCTTGGGGAGGGGTTTGCAGCCCCAGCATTTT.

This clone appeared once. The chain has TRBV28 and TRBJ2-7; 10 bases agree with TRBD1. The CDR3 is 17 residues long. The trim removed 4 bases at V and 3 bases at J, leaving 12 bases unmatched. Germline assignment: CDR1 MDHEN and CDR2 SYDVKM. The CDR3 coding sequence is TGTGCCAGCAGTTCCAACCGACCCCGGGACAGGGGCTACGAGCAGTACTTC. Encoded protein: CASSSNRPRDRGYEQYF.

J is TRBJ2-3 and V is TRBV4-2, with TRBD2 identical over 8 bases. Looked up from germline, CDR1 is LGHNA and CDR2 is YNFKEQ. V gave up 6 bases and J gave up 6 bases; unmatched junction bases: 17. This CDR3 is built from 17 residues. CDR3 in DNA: TGTGCCAGCAGTCCACGAGGGGGGACTAGGGATTTCGATACGCAGTATTTT. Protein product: CASSPRGGTRDFDTQYF.